A selection of T cell receptor beta chains follows, all from one sample in a study of blood T cell repertoires in COVID-19. Repertoires were generated with immunoSEQ multiplex PCR, while TCRdb's copy carries only in-frame clones and drops some. The table includes nearly 200,000 clones, under 90% detected once. The material sequenced was peripheral blood. All receptors come from a human donor in a cohort sampled during active COVID-19. Both conserved end residues are trimmed from each CDR3.

TRBV2 ASSLRRTGASTDTQY
TRBV6-1 ASSDGWTGGGRPQH
TRBV7-9 ASNAQAGGGDTQY
TRBV12-3/TRBV12-4 ASSLWGVEAF
TRBV7-8 ASSSGYSTGELF
TRBV29-1 SASAGGSLKETQY
TRBV18 ASSPRRANEQF
TRBV30 AWSRSGEQF
TRBV29-1 SVDDWGRRETQY
TRBV14 ASSREVQGAGGYT
TRBV5-5 ASSFPGASYEQY
TRBV4-2 ASSQTWSGGIALGGANVLT
TRBV5-1 ASSTRPGPQDEQY
TRBV18 ASSPLGTGEQQF
TRBV27 ASSLASHNEQF
TRBV10-3 AIGVTGDTEAF
TRBV3-1/TRBV3-2 ASSPVTGSGEKLF
TRBV6-5 ASTRQAADYGYT
TRBV3-1/TRBV3-2 ASSRLQGAEAF
TRBV3-1/TRBV3-2 ASSQGTSGDTQY
TRBV5-5 ASSFEPSNSPLH
TRBV6-5 ASRPAGGNNEQF
TRBV28 ASSSPGGTEAF
TRBV19 ASSNREETQY
TRBV5-1 ASSYGTGHEKLF
TRBV25-1 ASRINRETQY
TRBV7-2 ASSPYYSSGNTIY
TRBV10-3 AISANEKLF
TRBV5-4 ASSLLSGRALDTQY
TRBV29-1 SVGTTRSGELF
TRBV19 ASGTIGGSNQPQH
TRBV28 ASQDRAKNIQY
TRBV6-5 ASSYPGSYGYT
TRBV29-1 SVTGGSDGYT
TRBV6-5 ATRGGANYGYT
TRBV18 ASSPGPRGVGNTIY
TRBV4-1 ASSQDLFRDRVYEQY
TRBV19 ASSMEGPFSGANVLT
TRBV12-5 ASGSNLQELRGYT
TRBV24-1 ATSRRGSVETQY
TRBV5-5 ASSRTSGVGTEAF
TRBV6-5 ASRTGFNTGELF
TRBV11-2 ASSLLRDTYNSPLH
TRBV19 ASAEGRGRGSDEQF
TRBV9 ASSVLPRGNNSPLH
TRBV29-1 SGLHDNSYNEQF
TRBV9 ASSAELAYNEQF
TRBV2 ASGQNTGELF
TRBV29-1 SVEDVPANYGYT
TRBV7-9 ASTQAGAYNEQF
TRBV7-8 ASSREGAQYNEQF